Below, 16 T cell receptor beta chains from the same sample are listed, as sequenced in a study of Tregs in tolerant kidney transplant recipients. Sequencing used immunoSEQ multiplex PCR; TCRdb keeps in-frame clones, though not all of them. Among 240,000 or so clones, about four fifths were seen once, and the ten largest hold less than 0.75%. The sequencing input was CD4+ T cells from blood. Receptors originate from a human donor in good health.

The CDR3 region has the DNA TGCGCCAGCAGCCTCTACCCCGGGACCCTTGAAGCTTTCTTT. Translated, it gives CASSLYPGTLEAFF. This sequence joins TRBV5-1 and TRBJ1-1; perhaps TRBD1 as D (5 bases). V gave up 4 bases and J gave up 7 bases, with 17 bases separating them. This CDR3 contains 14 residues. Germline V gene lookup returns CDR1 SGHRS and CDR2 YFSETQ. The whole variable domain, filled in from reference TRBV5-1 and TRBJ1-1, reads KAGVTQTPRYLIKTRGQQVTLSCSPISGHRSVSWYQQTPGQGLQFLFEYFSETQRNKGNFPGRFSGRQFSNSRSEMNVSTLELGDSALYLCASSLYPGTLEAFFGQGTRLTVV.

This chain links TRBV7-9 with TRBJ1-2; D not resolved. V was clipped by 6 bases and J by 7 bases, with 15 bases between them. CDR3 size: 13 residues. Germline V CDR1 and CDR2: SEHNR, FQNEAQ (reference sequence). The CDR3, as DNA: TGTGCCAGCAGTCATAGCCCCAGTTTTGGCTACACCTTC. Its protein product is CASSHSPSFGYTF.

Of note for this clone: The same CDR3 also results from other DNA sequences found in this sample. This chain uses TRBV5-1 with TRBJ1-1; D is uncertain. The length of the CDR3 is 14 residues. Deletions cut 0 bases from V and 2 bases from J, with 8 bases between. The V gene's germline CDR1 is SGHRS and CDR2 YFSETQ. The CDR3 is CASSLVVGNTEAFF. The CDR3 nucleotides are TGCGCCAGCAGCTTGGTCGTGGGAAACACTGAAGCTTTCTTT.

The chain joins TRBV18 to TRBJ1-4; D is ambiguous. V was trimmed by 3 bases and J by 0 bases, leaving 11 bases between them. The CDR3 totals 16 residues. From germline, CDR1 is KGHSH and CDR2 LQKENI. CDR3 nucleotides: TGTGCCAGCTCACCGGCCAGCCCGGCAACTAATGAAAAACTGTTTTTT. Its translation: CASSPASPATNEKLFF.

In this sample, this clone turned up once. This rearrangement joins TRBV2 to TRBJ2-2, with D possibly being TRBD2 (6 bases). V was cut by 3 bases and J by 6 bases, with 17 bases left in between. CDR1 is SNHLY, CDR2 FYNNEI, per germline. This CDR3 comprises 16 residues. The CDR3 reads CASSDFSRGMSGELFF. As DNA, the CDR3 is TGTGCCAGCAGTGATTTTTCGCGGGGAATGTCCGGGGAGCTGTTTTTT.

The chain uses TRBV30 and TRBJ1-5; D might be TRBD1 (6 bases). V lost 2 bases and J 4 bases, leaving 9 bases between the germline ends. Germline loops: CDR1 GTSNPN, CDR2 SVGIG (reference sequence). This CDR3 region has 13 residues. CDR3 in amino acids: CAWSWGANQPQHF. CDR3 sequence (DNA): TGTGCCTGGAGTTGGGGGGCTAATCAGCCCCAGCATTTT.

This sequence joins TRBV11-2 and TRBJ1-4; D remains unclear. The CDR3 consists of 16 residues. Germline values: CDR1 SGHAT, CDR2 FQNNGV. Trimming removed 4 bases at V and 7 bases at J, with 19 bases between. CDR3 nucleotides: TGTGCCAGCAGCTCCTTCAAGGCCGGCGAGAGTGAAAAACTGTTTTTT. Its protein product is CASSSFKAGESEKLFF.

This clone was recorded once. The CDR3 DNA reads as TGCGCCAGCAGCCGCTCACGGACAGAGAACACTGAAGCTTTCTTT. It translates to CASSRSRTENTEAFF. This chain connects TRBV4-1 to TRBJ1-1, with TRBD1 as a possible D gene (6 bases). Germline CDR1 and CDR2: MGHRA and YSYEKL. The CDR3 runs to 15 residues. V was cut by 4 bases and J by 1 base, with 13 bases left in between.

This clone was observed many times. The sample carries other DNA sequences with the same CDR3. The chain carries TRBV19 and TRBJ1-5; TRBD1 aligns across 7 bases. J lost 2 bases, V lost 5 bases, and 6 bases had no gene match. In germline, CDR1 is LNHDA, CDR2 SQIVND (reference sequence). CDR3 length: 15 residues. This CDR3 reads CASSLSGQGNQPQHF. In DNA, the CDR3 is TGTGCCAGTAGTTTATCAGGACAGGGCAATCAGCCCCAGCATTTT.

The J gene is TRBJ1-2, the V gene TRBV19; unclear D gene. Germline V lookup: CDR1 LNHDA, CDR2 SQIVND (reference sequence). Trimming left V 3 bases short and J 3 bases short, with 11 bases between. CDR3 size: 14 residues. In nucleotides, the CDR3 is TGTGCCAGTAGTATGGATTCAGGTTACTATGGCTACACCTTC. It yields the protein CASSMDSGYYGYTF.

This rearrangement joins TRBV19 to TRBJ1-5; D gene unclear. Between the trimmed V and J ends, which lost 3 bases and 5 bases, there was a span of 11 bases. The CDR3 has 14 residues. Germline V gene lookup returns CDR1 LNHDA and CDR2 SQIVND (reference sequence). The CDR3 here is CASSMSRRDQPQHF. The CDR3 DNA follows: TGTGCCAGTAGTATGAGTAGGCGTGATCAGCCCCAGCATTTT.

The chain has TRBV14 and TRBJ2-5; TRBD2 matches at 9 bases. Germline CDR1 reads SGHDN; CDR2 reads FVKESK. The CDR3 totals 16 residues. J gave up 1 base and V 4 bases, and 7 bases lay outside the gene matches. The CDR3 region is CASSPMSGGLQETQYF. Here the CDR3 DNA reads TGTGCCAGCAGCCCGATGAGCGGGGGGCTCCAAGAGACCCAGTACTTC.

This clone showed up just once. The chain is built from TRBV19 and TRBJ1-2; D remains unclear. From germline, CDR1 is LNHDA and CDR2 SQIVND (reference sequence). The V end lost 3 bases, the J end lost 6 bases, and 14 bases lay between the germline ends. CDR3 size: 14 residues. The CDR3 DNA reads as TGTGCCAGTAGTATCGGACGGATTTATGATGGCTACACCTTC. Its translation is CASSIGRIYDGYTF. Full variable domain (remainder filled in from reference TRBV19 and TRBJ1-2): DGGITQSPKYLFRKEGQNVTLSCEQNLNHDAMYWYRQDPGQGLRLIYYSQIVNDFQKGDIAEGYSVSREKKESFPLTVTSAQKNPTAFYLCASSIGRIYDGYTFGSGTRLTVV.

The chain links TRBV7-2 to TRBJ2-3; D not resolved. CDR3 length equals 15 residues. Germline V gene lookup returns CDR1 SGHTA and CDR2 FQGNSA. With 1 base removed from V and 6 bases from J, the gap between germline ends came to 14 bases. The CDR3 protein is CASSLVSASFDTQYF. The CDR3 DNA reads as TGTGCCAGCAGCTTAGTCTCGGCATCTTTCGATACGCAGTATTTT.

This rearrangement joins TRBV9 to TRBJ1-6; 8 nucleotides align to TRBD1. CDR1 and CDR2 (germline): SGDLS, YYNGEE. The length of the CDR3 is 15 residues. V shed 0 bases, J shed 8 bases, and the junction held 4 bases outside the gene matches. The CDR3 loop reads CASSVGQGNDSPLHF. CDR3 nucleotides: TGTGCCAGCAGCGTAGGACAGGGGAACGATTCACCCCTCCACTTT.

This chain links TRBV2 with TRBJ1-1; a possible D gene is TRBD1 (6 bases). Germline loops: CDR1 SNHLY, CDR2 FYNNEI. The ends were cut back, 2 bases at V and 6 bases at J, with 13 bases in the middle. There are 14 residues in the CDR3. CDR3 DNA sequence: TGTGCCAGCAGTGAAATCACGGGGGCTTCTGAAGCTTTCTTT. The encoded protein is CASSEITGASEAFF.